The T cell receptor beta chain described here comes from a study of cytomegalovirus exposure and HLA in healthy donors. The germline V gene has CDR1 SEHNR and CDR2 FQNEAQ (reference sequence). The CDR3 has 13 residues. Findings and limits, study-wide: According to a later analysis, donors in an Asian-associated ancestry cluster reportedly had fewer N-insertions than the roughly 640-donor mean. Further analysis, carried out later, found HLA-associated TCR beta chains more clonally expanded than equally common other chains. Cytomegalovirus status, reportedly, was diagnosed with high specificity and sensitivity by the classifier. Being productive about 87% or about 30% of the time was typical of most TCR beta V segments in an earlier analysis.

Remarks on this clone: Its target is not known. At one of its ends the junction is not consistent with the germline gene, which may arise from a read error.

The study ran its PCR with 60 Vbeta and 13 Jbeta primers. Assay: immunoSEQ multiplex PCR; the TCRdb copy retains only in-frame clones and omits some. Of around 200,000 clones detected, roughly 80% appear once; the ten largest clones hold roughly 0.7%. The gene calls are TRBV7-9 and TRBJ1-2; D gene uncertain. Material for sequencing was PBMCs. This sequence was found in a boy under 18 in good health and CMV-seronegative. In nucleotides, the CDR3 is TGTTCCAGCAGCTTAGGAGCTAACTATGGCTACACCTTC. As protein: CSSSLGANYGYTF.